The 29 T cell receptor beta chains below come from one sample, sequenced in a study of cytomegalovirus exposure and HLA in healthy donors. PCR involved 60 Vbeta and 13 Jbeta primers. Using immunoSEQ multiplex PCR, the repertoire was profiled, and TCRdb retains in-frame clones only, with some absent. This table has 150,000 to 200,000 clones, 70% to 90% appearing once. Sequences were obtained from PBMCs. These receptors were taken from a woman younger than 30 in good health and CMV-seropositive.

The chain recombines TRBV27 with TRBJ1-1; D unclear. Trimming took off 3 bases at V and 1 base at J, with 6 bases between the two ends. CDR3 length: 13 residues. Germline V lookup: CDR1 MNHEY, CDR2 SMNVEV (reference sequence). The CDR3 DNA reads as TGTGCCAGCAGTTTCGCGTGGAACACTGAAGCTTTCTTT. Residues: CASSFAWNTEAFF.

CDR3 coding DNA: TGTGCTAGTGGTCCGAGCGTGGGGGAGGTCAACGAGCAGTACTTC. Residues: CASGPSVGEVNEQYF. The rearrangement uses TRBV12-5 and TRBJ2-5, with D perhaps TRBD2 (6 bases). The J call could be wrong; TRBJ2-7 is a better fit for the DNA end. This CDR3 comprises 15 residues. CDR1 is LGHNT and CDR2 is FRNRAP in the germline V gene.

This clone was found once. The chain employs TRBV5-1 and TRBJ2-2; D is unresolved. Germline V lookup: CDR1 SGHRS, CDR2 YFSETQ. The CDR3 runs 14 residues. The V end lost 1 base, the J end lost 4 bases, and 8 bases lay between the germline ends. Here the CDR3 DNA reads TGCGCCAGCAGCTTGCAACCCAGCACCGGGGAGCTGTTTTTT. Amino acids: CASSLQPSTGELFF.

The chain is built from TRBV9 and TRBJ2-5; 11 bases line up with TRBD2. From germline, CDR1 is SGDLS and CDR2 YYNGEE. J lost 5 bases, V lost 3 bases, and 9 bases had no gene match. There are 16 residues in the CDR3. Here the CDR3 DNA reads TGTGCCAGCAGCGCCTCCTCGTCTAGCGGGGGGGAGACCCAGTACTTC. It translates to CASSASSSSGGETQYF.

V gene TRBV6-5 combines with J gene TRBJ2-3, with 7 bases lining up with TRBD2. The CDR3 is 13 residues long. The junction had 4 bases not matched to a gene; V was cut back by 3 bases and J by 7 bases. Germline CDR1 and CDR2: MNHEY and SVGAGI. The CDR3 coding sequence is TGTGCCAGCAGTTATGGGGGGGTAAATACGCAGTATTTT. Protein: CASSYGGVNTQYF.

V and J are TRBV11-2 and TRBJ1-1; maybe TRBD1 (5 bases). Per germline, CDR1 SGHAT and CDR2 FQNNGV. The CDR3 extends over 13 amino acids. V gave up 7 bases and J gave up 1 base, with 10 bases separating them. Here the CDR3 reads CASTRQRNTEAFF. For the CDR3, the DNA is TGTGCCAGCACGCGACAGCGGAACACTGAAGCTTTCTTT.

The V call is TRBV9, the J call TRBJ2-5, with D possibly being TRBD1 (5 bases). Per germline, CDR1 SGDLS and CDR2 YYNGEE. V dropped 0 bases and J dropped 3 bases, with 9 bases sitting between them. The CDR3 length is 14 residues. CDR3 DNA: TGTGCCAGCAGCGTAGAGGGGCAGAAAGAGACCCAGTACTTC. It encodes CASSVEGQKETQYF.

V usage is TRBV27 and J usage is TRBJ1-2; 12 nucleotides line up with TRBD1. The V and J ends lost 6 bases and 4 bases, in that order; junction bases with no gene match: 9. The CDR3 extends over 16 amino acids. CDR1 is MNHEY, CDR2 SMNVEV, per germline (reference sequence). CDR3 sequence reads: CASSRTGTGGLYGYTF. In nucleotides, the CDR3 is TGTGCCAGCAGCCGTACCGGGACAGGGGGCCTCTATGGCTACACCTTC.

This clone came up a few times. This sequence joins TRBV5-1 and TRBJ2-5; 9 bases line up with TRBD2. This CDR3 is built from 15 residues. The junction had 2 bases not matched to a gene; V was cut back by 0 bases and J by 2 bases. The germline gives CDR1 SGHRS, CDR2 YFSETQ. In DNA, the CDR3 is TGCGCCAGCAGCTTGGGGCGGGGGGGGCAAGAGACCCAGTACTTC. It encodes CASSLGRGGQETQYF.

The chain combines TRBV21-1 with TRBJ2-7; TRBD1 is taken as the D call from the table, unchecked against the DNA. TRBV21-1 counts as a pseudogene. This CDR3 spans 15 amino acids. CDR3 sequence (DNA): TGTGCCAGCAGTCCGGGACAGGGAAAGGAAAACGAGCAGTACGTC. This sequence encodes CASSPGQGKENEQYV.

The chain combines TRBV27 with TRBJ2-7, with 10 bases matching TRBD1. CDR1 MNHEY and CDR2 SMNVEV come from the germline V gene (reference sequence). This CDR3 contains 12 residues. V was clipped by 6 bases and J by 5 bases; unmatched bases: 1. The CDR3 nucleotides are TGTGCCAGCAGGACAGGGGGCGACGAGCAGTACTTC. It codes for CASRTGGDEQYF.

This clone was detected once. The chain couples TRBV5-1 to TRBJ1-2; D is unresolved. The length of the CDR3 is 13 residues. CDR1 is SGHRS and CDR2 is YFSETQ in the germline V gene. V lost 4 bases, J lost 4 bases, and 11 bases lay in between. CDR3 DNA: TGCGCCAGCAGCATTGACAACAGCTATGGCTACACCTTC. This codes for CASSIDNSYGYTF. The complete variable domain, with remaining parts taken from reference TRBV5-1 and TRBJ1-2, reads KAGVTQTPRYLIKTRGQQVTLSCSPISGHRSVSWYQQTPGQGLQFLFEYFSETQRNKGNFPGRFSGRQFSNSRSEMNVSTLELGDSALYLCASSIDNSYGYTFGSGTRLTVV.

The rearrangement links TRBV19 to TRBJ1-2, with D unresolved. The CDR3 extends over 13 amino acids. Trimming stripped 0 bases from V and 6 bases from J, with 8 bases between. Germline-derived CDR1 and CDR2 are LNHDA and SQIVND (reference sequence). The CDR3 reads CASSIDAENGYTF. The CDR3 DNA follows: TGTGCCAGTAGTATAGATGCCGAGAATGGCTACACCTTC.

This clone showed up just a few times. This chain connects TRBV7-8 to TRBJ2-1, with 10 bases fitting TRBD2. The trim removed 5 bases at V and 7 bases at J, leaving 5 bases unmatched. The germline V gene encodes CDR1 SGHVS and CDR2 FQNEAQ. The CDR3 consists of 14 residues. The CDR3 region has the DNA TGTGCCAGCAGCCCCCTAGCGGGGGAAAATGAGCAGTTCTTC. Translated: CASSPLAGENEQFF. Variable domain in full (rest from reference TRBV7-8 and TRBJ2-1): GAGVSQSPRYKVAKRGQDVALRCDPISGHVSLFWYQQALGQGPEFLTYFQNEAQLDKSGLPSDRFFAERPEGSVSTLKIQRTQQEDSAVYLCASSPLAGENEQFFGPGTRLTVL.

The chain is built from TRBV13 and TRBJ2-7, with D perhaps TRBD1 (6 bases). V was shortened by 8 bases and J by 0 bases, with 11 bases between the two germline ends. Germline CDR1 and CDR2: PRHDT and FYEKMQ (reference sequence). The CDR3 is 13 residues long. CDR3 nucleotide sequence: TGTGCCAGCGACAGGCGGAGCTCCTACGAGCAGTACGTC. It is translated as CASDRRSSYEQYV.

The gene calls are TRBV7-9 and TRBJ2-5, with 8 bases fitting TRBD1. The DNA end is a closer match to TRBJ2-7, so the J assignment may be wrong. CDR3 length: 14 amino acids. The V gene's germline CDR1 is SEHNR and CDR2 FQNEAQ (reference sequence). CDR3 bases: TGTGCCAGCAGCATGACAGGGGCGCTCTACGAGCAGTACTTC. Residues: CASSMTGALYEQYF.

This clone was detected only a few times. The chain joins TRBV7-9 to TRBJ2-3; 8 positions agree with TRBD2. With 5 bases clipped from V and 9 bases from J, the junction kept 13 bases outside the gene matches. The CDR3 is 15 amino acids. Germline V gene sequence: CDR1 SEHNR, CDR2 FQNEAQ (reference sequence). The CDR3 here is CASSAGGVRGDTQYF. CDR3 nucleotide sequence: TGTGCCAGCAGCGCCGGGGGGGTTCGGGGAGACACGCAGTATTTT.

In this sample, this clone turned up a few times. DNA for the CDR3: TGTGCCAGCAGCCAAGGCCTAGCGGATTCCTACGAGCAGTACTTC. Its translation: CASSQGLADSYEQYF. The rearrangement uses TRBV4-2 and TRBJ2-7, with 7 bases aligning to TRBD2. The germline V gene has CDR1 LGHNA and CDR2 YNFKEQ. There are 15 residues in the CDR3. V shed 1 base and J 1 base; nucleotides not matched to a gene: 4.

The rearrangement uses TRBV2 and TRBJ2-2; 11 nucleotides agree with TRBD2. Trimming took 10 bases from V and 1 from J; bases not matched to a gene: 2. CDR3 length: 14 amino acids. Germline assignment: CDR1 SNHLY and CDR2 FYNNEI. The CDR3 sequence is CAITSGRNTGELFF. The CDR3 DNA reads TGTGCCATCACTAGCGGGAGGAACACCGGGGAGCTGTTTTTT.

The V and J genes are TRBV2 and TRBJ1-1; D perhaps matches TRBD1 (5 bases). Germline-derived CDR1 and CDR2 are SNHLY and FYNNEI. With 1 base removed from V and 0 bases from J, the gap between germline ends came to 9 bases. The CDR3 has 15 residues. The CDR3 region has the DNA TGTGCCAGCAGTGAAGGGGGGGGAGTGAACACTGAAGCTTTCTTT. It specifies CASSEGGGVNTEAFF.

This clone has more than one count but fewer than ten. The rearrangement uses TRBV6-1 and TRBJ2-1; 10 bases fit TRBD2. V lost 4 bases and J lost 4; bases outside the gene matches: 4. From germline, CDR1 is MNHNS and CDR2 SASEGT. The CDR3 extends over 15 amino acids. The CDR3 coding sequence is TGTGCCAGCAGTGGAGGACTAGCGGCATACAATGAGCAGTTCTTC. Translating it yields CASSGGLAAYNEQFF.

This clone was observed once. The chain combines TRBV19 with TRBJ2-3; 12 bases are a match to TRBD1. CDR3 length: 15 residues. The germline V gene encodes CDR1 LNHDA and CDR2 SQIVND (reference sequence). J lost 6 bases, V lost 5 bases, and 6 bases had no gene match. DNA for the CDR3: TGTGCCAGTAGTTGGGGACAGGGGGCAGCCGATACGCAGTATTTT. Its protein is CASSWGQGAADTQYF.

This clone has just one count. The genes are TRBV6-1 and TRBJ1-1; D is unresolved. This CDR3 has 17 amino acids. V was trimmed by 0 bases and J by 0 bases, leaving 14 bases between them. Germline CDR1 and CDR2: MNHNS and SASEGT. The CDR3 DNA reads TGTGCCAGCAGTGAAGCCCCAGGTAACCTCTTGAACACTGAAGCTTTCTTT. It is translated as CASSEAPGNLLNTEAFF.

The rearrangement uses TRBV5-4 and TRBJ2-3, with TRBD2 as a possible D gene (5 bases). This CDR3 has 13 amino acids. Germline V gene lookup returns CDR1 SGHNT and CDR2 YYREEE (reference sequence). V lost 0 bases to trimming and J lost 5 bases, with 7 bases between them. CDR3 in amino acids: CASSLVREDTQYF. The DNA for the CDR3 is TGTGCCAGCAGCTTGGTCCGGGAAGATACGCAGTATTTT.

This clone was observed a single time. V and J are TRBV15 and TRBJ1-4; possibly TRBD1 for D (5 bases). The CDR3 consists of 14 residues. V lost 1 base to trimming and J lost 8 bases, with 11 bases between them. CDR1 and CDR2 (germline): LNHNV, YYDKDF (reference sequence). The CDR3 reads CATSRARTLEKLFF. The CDR3 coding sequence is TGTGCCACCAGCAGAGCCAGGACACTCGAAAAACTGTTTTTT.

This clone was observed a few times. The chain employs TRBV28 and TRBJ1-5; 9 bases are a match to TRBD1. The V and J ends lost 7 bases and 5 bases, in that order; junction bases with no gene match: 6. Germline V gives CDR1 MDHEN, CDR2 SYDVKM. The CDR3 has 14 amino acids. CDR3 sequence (DNA): TGTGCCAGCAATTGGGGACAGGGAGATCAGCCCCAGCATTTT. Its protein product is CASNWGQGDQPQHF.

The chain has TRBV12-5 and TRBJ1-6; 10 bases are a match to TRBD1. Germline V gene lookup returns CDR1 LGHNT and CDR2 FRNRAP. This CDR3 contains 14 residues. The V and J ends lost 1 base and 9 bases, in that order; junction bases with no gene match: 0. The CDR3 DNA sequence: TGTGCTAGTGGTTTGGGGGACAGGGGTTCACCCCTCCACTTT. Its protein is CASGLGDRGSPLHF.

The CDR3 spells CASSPHRTSGDNEQFF. In nucleotides, the CDR3 is TGCGCCAGCAGCCCCCACCGGACTAGCGGGGACAATGAGCAGTTCTTC. The chain joins TRBV5-1 to TRBJ2-1, with 12 bases aligning to TRBD2. The length of the CDR3 is 16 residues. Germline V gene lookup returns CDR1 SGHRS and CDR2 YFSETQ. Trimming at V came to 4 bases and at J to 5 bases, leaving 7 bases not matched to a gene.

The chain combines TRBV30 with TRBJ1-3; 7 bases are a match to TRBD1. The germline V gene encodes CDR1 GTSNPN and CDR2 SVGIG (reference sequence). The V segment lost 5 bases and the J segment 13 bases; nucleotides outside the gene matches: 5. CDR3 length equals 10 residues. The DNA for the CDR3 is TGTGCCTGGGGTGGCAGGGGGATATATTTT. Amino acids: CAWGGRGIYF.